Presented here are 11 T cell receptor beta chains from one specimen sequenced in a study of OX40 agonist ivuxolimab in advanced cancers. Generated by immunoSEQ multiplex PCR, the TCRdb table keeps only in-frame clones and is missing some. The sample shows approximately 66,000 clones, approximately 86% of them seen only once. Specimen: CD4+ or CD8+ T cells sorted from blood, collected in a trial of the OX40 agonist ivuxolimab. These receptors were obtained from an adult with an advanced solid tumor such as melanoma, head and neck, liver or kidney cancer.

The DNA for the CDR3 is TGCGCCAGCAGCAAAAGCCGGGGACAGGGGGTCTCCTACGAGCAGTACTTC. It is translated as CASSKSRGQGVSYEQYF. The chain is built from TRBV5-1 and TRBJ2-7; the match to TRBD1 covers 11 bases. From germline, CDR1 is SGHRS and CDR2 YFSETQ. Trimming at V came to 4 bases and at J to 0 bases, leaving 9 bases not matched to a gene. The CDR3 loop spans 17 amino acids.

This clone was picked up one time. The V gene is TRBV19, the J gene TRBJ1-5; TRBD1 might be the D (5 bases). The CDR3 is made up of 16 amino acids. V was trimmed by 5 bases and J by 4 bases, leaving 18 bases between them. Germline CDR1 reads LNHDA; CDR2 reads SQIVND (reference sequence). The CDR3 sequence is CASSDRARQSNQPQHF. DNA of the CDR3: TGTGCCAGTAGTGACCGGGCCAGACAGTCTAATCAGCCCCAGCATTTT. The full variable domain, with the rest looked up from reference TRBV19 and TRBJ1-5, is DGGITQSPKYLFRKEGQNVTLSCEQNLNHDAMYWYRQDPGQGLRLIYYSQIVNDFQKGDIAEGYSVSREKKESFPLTVTSAQKNPTAFYLCASSDRARQSNQPQHFGDGTRLSIL.

The gene calls are TRBV7-2 and TRBJ2-5; D is tentatively TRBD1 or TRBD2 (5 bases each). TRBJ2-7 explains the end of the DNA better; the J call may be wrong. The CDR3 is made up of 15 amino acids. The germline gives CDR1 SGHTA, CDR2 FQGNSA. The CDR3 nucleotides are TGTGCCAGCAGCTTATGGTCGGGGCAGACCTACGAGCAGTACTTC. Translation gives CASSLWSGQTYEQYF.

CDR3 residues: CASSLWDGRELFF. The CDR3 bases are TGTGCCAGCAGCCTATGGGACGGCCGGGAACTGTTTTTT. The chain carries TRBV9 and TRBJ1-4; tentative D call: TRBD1 (5 bases). Trimming took off 4 bases at V and 12 bases at J, with 16 bases between the two ends. In germline, CDR1 is SGDLS, CDR2 YYNGEE. The CDR3 is 13 residues long.

The rearrangement links TRBV6-5 to TRBJ2-1; tentative D call: TRBD1 (5 bases). V shed 6 bases and J shed 9 bases, with 15 bases lying between them. The CDR3 runs 13 residues. The germline V gene encodes CDR1 MNHEY and CDR2 SVGAGI. This chain's CDR3 is CASSLWGPAEQFF. The CDR3 DNA reads TGTGCCAGCAGCCTCTGGGGCCCCGCTGAGCAGTTCTTC.

The CDR3, as DNA: TGCGCCAGCAGGGAATCTGGGGCCAACGTCCTGACTTTC. This codes for CASRESGANVLTF. The chain has TRBV5-1 and TRBJ2-6; D gene ambiguous. Trimming pared 5 bases from V and 1 base from J, leaving 4 bases between. Germline V gives CDR1 SGHRS, CDR2 YFSETQ. This CDR3 is 13 amino acids long. The variable domain in full, completed from reference TRBV5-1 and TRBJ2-6, reads KAGVTQTPRYLIKTRGQQVTLSCSPISGHRSVSWYQQTPGQGLQFLFEYFSETQRNKGNFPGRFSGRQFSNSRSEMNVSTLELGDSALYLCASRESGANVLTFGAGSRLTVL.

This clone was counted once. J is TRBJ1-6 and V is TRBV7-9, with no clear D. The germline V gene has CDR1 SEHNR and CDR2 FQNEAQ (reference sequence). Trimming removed 1 base from V and 8 bases from J, with 9 bases in between. The CDR3 contains 14 residues. CDR3 amino acids: CASSLGRLDSPLHF. The CDR3 bases are TGTGCCAGCAGCTTAGGGAGGTTGGATTCACCCCTCCACTTT.

V is TRBV7-2 and J is TRBJ1-2; D is undetermined. The CDR3 is 14 residues long. Germline V CDR1 and CDR2: SGHTA, FQGNSA. Trimming pared 5 bases from V and 4 bases from J, leaving 14 bases between. As DNA, the CDR3 is TGTGCCAGCAGCGTCGAGGTTGCCTCCTATGGCTACACCTTC. It specifies CASSVEVASYGYTF.

The chain recombines TRBV7-2 with TRBJ2-3; 10 bases are a match to TRBD2. The V gene's germline CDR1 is SGHTA and CDR2 FQGNSA. This CDR3 comprises 16 residues. The ends lost 5 bases at V and 6 bases at J; junction bases unmatched: 11. This CDR3 reads CASSQRAAGGGDTQYF. CDR3 nucleotide sequence: TGTGCCAGCAGCCAGAGGGCAGCGGGAGGGGGGGATACGCAGTATTTT.

This chain uses TRBV20-1 with TRBJ2-4; D unclear. Germline values: CDR1 DFQATT, CDR2 SNEGSKA (reference sequence). CDR3 size: 10 residues. Trimming took 6 bases from V and 13 from J, leaving 13 bases between them. The CDR3, as DNA: TGCAGTGCCAAGGACCTTCCACAGTACTTC. It encodes CSAKDLPQYF.

This sequence joins TRBV25-1 and TRBJ2-1, with 7 bases lining up with TRBD2. J lost 6 bases, V lost 6 bases, and 11 bases had no gene match. From germline, CDR1 is MGHDK and CDR2 SYGVNS. The CDR3 runs to 15 residues. The CDR3 sequence: CASSPRLGEGNEQFF. The CDR3 bases are TGTGCCAGCAGCCCGAGACTGGGGGAGGGCAATGAGCAGTTCTTC.